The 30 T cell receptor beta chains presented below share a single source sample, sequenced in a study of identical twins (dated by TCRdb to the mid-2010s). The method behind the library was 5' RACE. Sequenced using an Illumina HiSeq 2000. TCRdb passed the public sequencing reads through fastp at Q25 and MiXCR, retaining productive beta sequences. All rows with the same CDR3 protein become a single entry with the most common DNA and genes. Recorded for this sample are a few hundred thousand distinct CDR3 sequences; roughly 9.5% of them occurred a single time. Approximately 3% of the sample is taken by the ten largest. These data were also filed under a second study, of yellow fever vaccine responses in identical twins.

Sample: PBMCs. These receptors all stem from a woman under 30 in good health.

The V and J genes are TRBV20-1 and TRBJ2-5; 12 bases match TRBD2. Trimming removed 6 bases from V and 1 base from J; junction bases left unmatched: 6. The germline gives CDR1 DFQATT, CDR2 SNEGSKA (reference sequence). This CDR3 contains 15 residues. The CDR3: CSAKTSGSSQETQYF. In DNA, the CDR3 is TGCAGTGCAAAGACTAGCGGGAGCTCCCAAGAGACCCAGTACTTC.

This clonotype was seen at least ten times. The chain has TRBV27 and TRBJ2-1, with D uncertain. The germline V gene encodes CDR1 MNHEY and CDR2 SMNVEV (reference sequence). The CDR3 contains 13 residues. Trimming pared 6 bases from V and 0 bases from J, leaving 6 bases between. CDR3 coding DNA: TGTGCCAGCAGAATGAGCTCCTACAATGAGCAGTTCTTC. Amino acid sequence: CASRMSSYNEQFF.

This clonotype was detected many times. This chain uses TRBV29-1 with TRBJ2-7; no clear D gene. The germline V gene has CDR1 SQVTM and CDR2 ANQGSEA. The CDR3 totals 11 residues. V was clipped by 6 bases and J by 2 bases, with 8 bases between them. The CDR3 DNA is TGCAGCGTCATTTCACCCTACGAGCAGTACTTC. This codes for CSVISPYEQYF.

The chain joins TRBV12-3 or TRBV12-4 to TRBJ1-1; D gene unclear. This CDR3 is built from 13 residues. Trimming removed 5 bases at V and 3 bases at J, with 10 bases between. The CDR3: CASSQIRYTEAFF. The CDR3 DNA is TGTGCCAGCAGTCAAATACGATACACTGAAGCTTTCTTT.

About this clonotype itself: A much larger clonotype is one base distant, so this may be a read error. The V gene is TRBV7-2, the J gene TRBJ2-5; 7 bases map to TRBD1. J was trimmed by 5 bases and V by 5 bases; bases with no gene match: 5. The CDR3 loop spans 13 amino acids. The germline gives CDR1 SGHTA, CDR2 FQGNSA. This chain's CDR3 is CASSVRGWETQYF. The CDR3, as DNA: TGTGCCAGCAGCGTCAGGGGGTGGGAGACCCAGTACTTC.

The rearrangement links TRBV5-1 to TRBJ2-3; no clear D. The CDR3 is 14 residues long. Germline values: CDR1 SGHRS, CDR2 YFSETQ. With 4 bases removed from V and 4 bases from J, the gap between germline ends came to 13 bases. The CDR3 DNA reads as TGCGCCAGCAGCCCTCCCGCGGCGTCAGATACGCAGTATTTT. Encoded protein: CASSPPAASDTQYF.

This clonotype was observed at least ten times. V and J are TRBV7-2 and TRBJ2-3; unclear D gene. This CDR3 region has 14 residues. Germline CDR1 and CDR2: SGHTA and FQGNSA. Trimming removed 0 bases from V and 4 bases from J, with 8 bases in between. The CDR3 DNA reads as TGTGCCAGCAGCTTAGCCGCAGGTCCAGATACGCAGTATTTT. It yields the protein CASSLAAGPDTQYF.

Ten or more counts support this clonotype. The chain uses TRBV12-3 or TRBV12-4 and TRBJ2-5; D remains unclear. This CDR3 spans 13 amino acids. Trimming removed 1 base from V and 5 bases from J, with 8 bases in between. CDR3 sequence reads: CASSLGLGETQYF. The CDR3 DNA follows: TGTGCCAGCAGTTTAGGGCTGGGCGAGACCCAGTACTTC.

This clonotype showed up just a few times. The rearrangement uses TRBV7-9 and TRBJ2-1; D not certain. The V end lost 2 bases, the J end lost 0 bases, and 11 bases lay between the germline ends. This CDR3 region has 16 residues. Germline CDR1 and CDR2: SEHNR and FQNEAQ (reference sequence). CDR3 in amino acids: CASSLQQSYSYNEQFF. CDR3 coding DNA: TGTGCCAGCAGCTTACAACAGTCATACTCCTACAATGAGCAGTTCTTC.

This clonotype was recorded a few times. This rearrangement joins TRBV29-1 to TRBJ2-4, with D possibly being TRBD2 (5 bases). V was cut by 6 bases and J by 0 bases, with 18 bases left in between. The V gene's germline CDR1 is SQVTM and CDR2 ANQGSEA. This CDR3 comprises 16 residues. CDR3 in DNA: TGCAGCGTGAAAAAAGAGGACTCTATAGCCAAAAACATTCAGTACTTC. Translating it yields CSVKKEDSIAKNIQYF.

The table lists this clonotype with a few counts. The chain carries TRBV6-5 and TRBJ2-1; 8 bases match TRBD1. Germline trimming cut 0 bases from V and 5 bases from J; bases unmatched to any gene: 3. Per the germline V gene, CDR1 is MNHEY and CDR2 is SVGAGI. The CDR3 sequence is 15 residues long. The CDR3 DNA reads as TGTGCCAGCAGTTACTCGCGACAGGGGAACAATGAGCAGTTCTTC. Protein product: CASSYSRQGNNEQFF.

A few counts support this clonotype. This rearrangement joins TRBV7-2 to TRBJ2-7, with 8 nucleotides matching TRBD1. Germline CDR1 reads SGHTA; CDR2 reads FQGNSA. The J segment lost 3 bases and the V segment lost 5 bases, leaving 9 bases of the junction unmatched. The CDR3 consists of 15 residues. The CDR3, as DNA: TGTGCCAGCAGCCTAGTGGGGGGACAGGTCTACGAGCAGTACTTC. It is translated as CASSLVGGQVYEQYF.

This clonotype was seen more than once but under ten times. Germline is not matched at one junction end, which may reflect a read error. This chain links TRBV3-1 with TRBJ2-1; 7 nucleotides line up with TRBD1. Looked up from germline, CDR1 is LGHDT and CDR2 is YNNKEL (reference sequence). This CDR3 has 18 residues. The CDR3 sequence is CACSRSGGEGPSYNEQFF. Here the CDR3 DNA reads TGTGCCTGCAGTCGATCAGGGGGAGAGGGACCCTCCTACAATGAGCAGTTCTTC.

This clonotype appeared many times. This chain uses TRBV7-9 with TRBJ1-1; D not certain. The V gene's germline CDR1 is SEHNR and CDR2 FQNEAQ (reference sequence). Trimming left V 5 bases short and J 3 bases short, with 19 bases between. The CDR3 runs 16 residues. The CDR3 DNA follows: TGTGCCAGCAGCCCCCCGCTAGTGTGGAAGGACACTGAAGCTTTCTTT. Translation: CASSPPLVWKDTEAFF.

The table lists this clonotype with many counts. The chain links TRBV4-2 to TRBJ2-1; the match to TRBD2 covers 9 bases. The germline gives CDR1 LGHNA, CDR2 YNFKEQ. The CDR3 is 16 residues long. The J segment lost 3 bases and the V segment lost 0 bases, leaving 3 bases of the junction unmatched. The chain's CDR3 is CASSQDVSGSYNEQFF. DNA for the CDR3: TGTGCCAGCAGCCAAGATGTTAGCGGGAGCTACAATGAGCAGTTCTTC.

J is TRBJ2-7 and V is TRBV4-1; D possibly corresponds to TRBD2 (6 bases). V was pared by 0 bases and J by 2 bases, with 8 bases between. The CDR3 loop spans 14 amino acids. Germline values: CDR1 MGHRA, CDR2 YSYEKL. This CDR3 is CASSQDTSPYEQYF. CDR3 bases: TGCGCCAGCAGCCAAGACACTAGCCCCTACGAGCAGTACTTC.

CDR3 nucleotides: TGCGCCAGCAGCGACTACAGCCATGAGCAGTTCTTC. It is translated as CASSDYSHEQFF. The rearrangement links TRBV10-1 to TRBJ2-1; D may be TRBD2 (5 bases). V was trimmed by 6 bases and J by 8 bases, leaving 11 bases between them. The V gene's germline CDR1 is WNHNN and CDR2 SYGVQD (reference sequence). This CDR3 has 12 residues.

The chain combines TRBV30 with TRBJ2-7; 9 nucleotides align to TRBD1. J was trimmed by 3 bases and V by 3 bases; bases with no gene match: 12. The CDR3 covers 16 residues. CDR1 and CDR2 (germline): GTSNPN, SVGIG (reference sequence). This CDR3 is CAWRRPGTGRVYEQYF. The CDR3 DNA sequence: TGTGCCTGGAGGCGACCCGGGACAGGGAGGGTCTACGAGCAGTACTTC. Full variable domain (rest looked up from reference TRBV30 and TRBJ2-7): SQTIHQWPATLVQPVGSPLSLECTVEGTSNPNLYWYRQAAGRGLQLLFYSVGIGQISSEVPQNLSASRPQDRQFILSSKKLLLSDSGFYLCAWRRPGTGRVYEQYFGPGTRLTVT.

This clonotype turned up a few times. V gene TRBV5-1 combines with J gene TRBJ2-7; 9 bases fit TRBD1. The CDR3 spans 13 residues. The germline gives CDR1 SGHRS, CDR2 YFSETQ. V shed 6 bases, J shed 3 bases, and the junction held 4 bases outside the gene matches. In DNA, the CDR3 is TGCGCCAGCATGGTGACAGGGGGCTACGAGCAGTACTTC. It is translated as CASMVTGGYEQYF.

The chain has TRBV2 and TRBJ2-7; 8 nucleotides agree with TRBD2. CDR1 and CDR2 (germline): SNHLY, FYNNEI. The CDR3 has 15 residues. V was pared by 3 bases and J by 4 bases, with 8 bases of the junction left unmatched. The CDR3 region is CASSDGRGAPYEQYF. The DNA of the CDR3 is TGTGCCAGCAGTGATGGGCGGGGGGCCCCTTACGAGCAGTACTTC.

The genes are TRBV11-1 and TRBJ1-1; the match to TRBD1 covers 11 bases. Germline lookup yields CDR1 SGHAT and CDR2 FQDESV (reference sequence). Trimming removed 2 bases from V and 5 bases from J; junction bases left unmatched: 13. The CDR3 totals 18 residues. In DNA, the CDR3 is TGTGCCAGCAGCTTATTAGGGACAGGGGGGTTACGGGGGACTGAAGCTTTCTTT. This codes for CASSLLGTGGLRGTEAFF.

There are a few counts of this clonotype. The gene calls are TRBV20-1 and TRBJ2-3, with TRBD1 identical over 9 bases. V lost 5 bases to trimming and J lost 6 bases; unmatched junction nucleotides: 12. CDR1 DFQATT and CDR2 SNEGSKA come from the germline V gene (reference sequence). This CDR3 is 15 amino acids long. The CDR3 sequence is CSAFPVQGAPDTQYF. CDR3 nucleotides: TGCAGTGCTTTTCCCGTACAGGGGGCGCCCGATACGCAGTATTTT.

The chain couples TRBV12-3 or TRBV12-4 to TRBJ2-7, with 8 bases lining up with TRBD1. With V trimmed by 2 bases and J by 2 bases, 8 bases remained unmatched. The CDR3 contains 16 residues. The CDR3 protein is CASSLSRDRRTYEQYF. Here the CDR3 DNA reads TGTGCCAGCAGTTTAAGCCGGGACAGGAGAACCTACGAGCAGTACTTC.

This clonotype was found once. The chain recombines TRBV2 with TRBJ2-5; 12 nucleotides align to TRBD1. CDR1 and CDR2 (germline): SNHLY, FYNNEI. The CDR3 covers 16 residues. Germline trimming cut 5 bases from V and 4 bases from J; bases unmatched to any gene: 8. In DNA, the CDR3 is TGTGCCAGCAGTAAGGGACAGGGGGCGGTCGGAGAGACCCAGTACTTC. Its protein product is CASSKGQGAVGETQYF. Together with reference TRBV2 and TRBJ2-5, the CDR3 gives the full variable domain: EPEVTQTPSHQVTQMGQEVILRCVPISNHLYFYWYRQILGQKVEFLVSFYNNEISEKSEIFDDQFSVERPDGSNFTLKIRSTKLEDSAMYFCASSKGQGAVGETQYFGPGTRLLVL.

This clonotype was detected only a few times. In DNA form, the CDR3 reads TGTGCCAGCAGCCAAAGACCGGGACAGGGAAGCGGGGAGCTGTTTTTT. Translation: CASSQRPGQGSGELFF. The chain employs TRBV14 and TRBJ2-2, with 9 bases identical to TRBD1. The CDR3 covers 16 residues. The germline V gene encodes CDR1 SGHDN and CDR2 FVKESK. With 2 bases clipped from V and 7 bases from J, the junction kept 8 bases outside the gene matches.

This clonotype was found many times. CDR3 loop: CASSHPAGTDSYEQYF. The CDR3 region has the DNA TGTGCCAGCAGCCATCCCGCCGGGACAGATTCCTACGAGCAGTACTTC. The V gene is TRBV4-2, the J gene TRBJ2-7, with 7 nucleotides matching TRBD1. J gave up 1 base and V 3 bases, and 9 bases lay outside the gene matches. CDR3 size: 16 residues. Germline-derived CDR1 and CDR2 are LGHNA and YNFKEQ.

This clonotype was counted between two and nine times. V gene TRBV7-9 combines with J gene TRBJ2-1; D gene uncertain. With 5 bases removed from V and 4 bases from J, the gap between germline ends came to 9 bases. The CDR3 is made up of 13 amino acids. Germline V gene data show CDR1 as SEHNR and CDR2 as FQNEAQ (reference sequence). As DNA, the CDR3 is TGTGCCAGCAGCGACCGGCAGTACAATGAGCAGTTCTTC. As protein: CASSDRQYNEQFF.

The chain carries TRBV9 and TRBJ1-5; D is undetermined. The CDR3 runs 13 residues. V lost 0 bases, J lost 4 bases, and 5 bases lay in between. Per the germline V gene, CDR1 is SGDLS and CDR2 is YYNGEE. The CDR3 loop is CASSVAENQPQHF. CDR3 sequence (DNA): TGTGCCAGCAGCGTAGCGGAAAATCAGCCCCAGCATTTT.

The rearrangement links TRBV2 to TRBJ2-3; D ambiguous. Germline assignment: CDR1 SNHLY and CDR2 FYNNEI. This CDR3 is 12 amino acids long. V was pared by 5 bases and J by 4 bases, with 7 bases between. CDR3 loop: CASSMSADTQYF. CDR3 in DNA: TGTGCCAGCAGTATGTCCGCAGATACGCAGTATTTT.

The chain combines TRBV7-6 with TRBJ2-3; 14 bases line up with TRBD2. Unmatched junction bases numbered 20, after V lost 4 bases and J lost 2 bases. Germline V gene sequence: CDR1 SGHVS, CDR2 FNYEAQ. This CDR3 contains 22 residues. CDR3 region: CASSYYGVPSGLAGVHTDTQYF. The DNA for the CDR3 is TGTGCCAGCAGCTATTACGGTGTACCTTCGGGACTAGCGGGAGTTCACACAGATACGCAGTATTTT.